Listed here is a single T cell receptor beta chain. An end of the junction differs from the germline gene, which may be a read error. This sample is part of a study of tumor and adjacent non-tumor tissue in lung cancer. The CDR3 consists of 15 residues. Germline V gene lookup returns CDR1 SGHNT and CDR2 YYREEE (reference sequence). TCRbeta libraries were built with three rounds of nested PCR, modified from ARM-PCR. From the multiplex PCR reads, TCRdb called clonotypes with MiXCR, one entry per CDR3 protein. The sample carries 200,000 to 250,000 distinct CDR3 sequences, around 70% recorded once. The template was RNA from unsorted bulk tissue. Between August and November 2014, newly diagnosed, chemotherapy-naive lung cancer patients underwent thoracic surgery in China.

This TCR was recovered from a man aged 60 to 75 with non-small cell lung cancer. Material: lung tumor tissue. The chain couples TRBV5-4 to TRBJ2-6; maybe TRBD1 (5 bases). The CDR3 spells CASSFPFSGADVLTF. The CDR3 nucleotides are TGTGCCAGCAGCTTCCCATTCTCTGGGGCCGACGTCCTGACTTTC. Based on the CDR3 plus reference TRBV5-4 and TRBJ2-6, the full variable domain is ETGVTQSPTHLIKTRGQQVTLRCSSQSGHNTVSWYQQALGQGPQFIFQYYREEENGRGNFPPRFSGLQFPNYSSELNVNALELDDSALYLCASSFPFSGADVLTFGAGSRLTVL.